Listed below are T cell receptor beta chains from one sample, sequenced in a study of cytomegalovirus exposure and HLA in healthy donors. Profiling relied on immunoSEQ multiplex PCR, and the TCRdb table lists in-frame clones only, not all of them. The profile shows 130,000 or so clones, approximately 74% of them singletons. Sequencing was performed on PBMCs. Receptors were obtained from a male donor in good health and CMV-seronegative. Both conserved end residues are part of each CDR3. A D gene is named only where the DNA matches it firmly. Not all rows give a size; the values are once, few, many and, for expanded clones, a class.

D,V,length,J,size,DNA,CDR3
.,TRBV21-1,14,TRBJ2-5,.,TGTGCCAGCAGCCCCAGGGGAGTTAAGGAGACCCAGTACTTC,CASSPRGVKETQYF
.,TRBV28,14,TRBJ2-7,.,TGTGCCAGCAGTTTAGGTGGACAGTCCTACGAGCAGTACTTC,CASSLGGQSYEQYF
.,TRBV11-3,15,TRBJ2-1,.,TGTGCCAGCAGCTTAGCGGGGGATTTTTACAATGAGCAGTTCTTC,CASSLAGDFYNEQFF
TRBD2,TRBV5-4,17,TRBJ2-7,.,TGTGCCAGCAGCTTGACCCGACTAGCGGGGACCTCCTACGAGCAGTACTTC,CASSLTRLAGTSYEQYF
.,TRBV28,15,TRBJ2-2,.,TGTGCCAGCAGTTTGGTGGCGGGGAACACCGGGGAGCTGTTTTTT,CASSLVAGNTGELFF
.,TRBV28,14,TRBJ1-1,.,TGTGCCATCACGGGGAGGCCAATGAACACTGAAGCTTTCTTT,CAITGRPMNTEAFF
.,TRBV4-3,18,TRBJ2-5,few,TGCGCCAGCAGCCAAGAGAAGTGGACAGCGAACCATTGGGAGACCCAGTACTTC,CASSQEKWTANHWETQYF
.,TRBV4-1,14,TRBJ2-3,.,TGCGCCAGCAGCCAAACCGGGACTACAGATACGCAGTATTTT,CASSQTGTTDTQYF
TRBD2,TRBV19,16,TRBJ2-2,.,TGTGCCAGTATCACTAGCGGGGGGGCTGGCACCGGGGAGCTGTTTTTT,CASITSGGAGTGELFF
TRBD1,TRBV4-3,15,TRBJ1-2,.,TGCGCCAGCAGCCAAGATCGGTCAGGGGGCTATGGCTACACCTTC,CASSQDRSGGYGYTF
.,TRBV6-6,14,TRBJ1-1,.,TGTGCCAGCAGGAACATAGGAAAGAGCGTTGAAGCTTTCTTT,CASRNIGKSVEAFF
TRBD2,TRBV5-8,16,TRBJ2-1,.,TGTGCCAGCAGCCGACGCAATACTAGCGGGGGCAATGAGCAGTTCTTC,CASSRRNTSGGNEQFF
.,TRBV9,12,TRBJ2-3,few,TGTGCCAGCAGCGTAGCGACAGATACGCAGTATTTT,CASSVATDTQYF
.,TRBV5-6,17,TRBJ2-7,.,TGTGCCAGCAGCTCTTACCAAACAGGACAATATTCCTACGAGCAGTACTTC,CASSSYQTGQYSYEQYF
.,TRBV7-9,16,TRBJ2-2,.,TGTGCCAGCAGCTTAGAGCTAGTAGGGGGCACCGGGGAGCTGTTTTTT,CASSLELVGGTGELFF
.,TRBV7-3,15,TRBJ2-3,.,TGTGCCAGCAGCTTAGGGGCAGGGGGGCCAGATACGCAGTATTTT,CASSLGAGGPDTQYF
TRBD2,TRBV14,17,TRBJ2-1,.,TGTGCCAGCAGCCAGCTCGGTGGGGGAAGGACTAGGGATGAGCAGTTCTTC,CASSQLGGGRTRDEQFF
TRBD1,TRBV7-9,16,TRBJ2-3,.,TGTTCCAGCAGCGCACGACAGGGCTGGGGCACAGATACGCAGTATTTT,CSSSARQGWGTDTQYF
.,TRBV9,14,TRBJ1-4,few,TGTGCCAGCAGCGTAGATCTAGCTAATGAAAAACTGTTTTTT,CASSVDLANEKLFF
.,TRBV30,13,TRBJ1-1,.,TGTGCCTGGAGTGTACTTCCGGAGTCTGAAGCTTTCTTT,CAWSVLPESEAFF
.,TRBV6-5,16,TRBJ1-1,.,TGTGCCAGCAGTTACTCCGACATCAGCATGAACACTGAAGCTTTCTTT,CASSYSDISMNTEAFF
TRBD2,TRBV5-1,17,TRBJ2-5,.,TGCGCCAGCAGCGACCGGAGACTAGCGGGGGGGGAAGAGACCCAGTACTTC,CASSDRRLAGGEETQYF
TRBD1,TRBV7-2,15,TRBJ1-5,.,TGTGCCAGCAGTTCGACAGGGCGAGGCAATCAGCCCCAGCATTTT,CASSSTGRGNQPQHF
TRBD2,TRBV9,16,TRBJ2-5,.,TGTGCCAGCAGCGAGGGAGGGCTAGCGGGAGGAGAGACCCAGTACTTC,CASSEGGLAGGETQYF
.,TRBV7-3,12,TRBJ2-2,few,TGTGCCAGCAGCTCATACACCGGGGAGCTGTTTTTT,CASSSYTGELFF
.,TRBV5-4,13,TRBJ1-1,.,TGTGCCACCCACACAGCGGAGCGGACTGAAGCTTTCTTT,CATHTAERTEAFF
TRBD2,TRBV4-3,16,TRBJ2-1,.,TGCGCCAGCAGCCAAGTTCAAGCGGGGGGGGTGAATGAGCAGTTCTTC,CASSQVQAGGVNEQFF
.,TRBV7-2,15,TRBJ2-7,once,TGTGCCAGCAGCTTAGGGCGGGACCTCTATTACGAGCAGTACTTC,CASSLGRDLYYEQYF
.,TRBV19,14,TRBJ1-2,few,TGTGCCAGTAAGGAAGGGAGGAATCTCGAGGGCTACACCTTC,CASKEGRNLEGYTF
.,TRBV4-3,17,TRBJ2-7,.,TGCGCCAGCAGCCAAGATTCCCAGGGACACCCCCTAAACGAGCAGTACTTC,CASSQDSQGHPLNEQYF
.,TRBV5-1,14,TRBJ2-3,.,TGCGCCAGCAGCTTGGGAGACACTACAGATACGCAGTATTTT,CASSLGDTTDTQYF
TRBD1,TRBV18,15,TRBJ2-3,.,TGTGCCAGCTCATCCCGACAGGGCTCCACAGATACGCAGTATTTT,CASSSRQGSTDTQYF
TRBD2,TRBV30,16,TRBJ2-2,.,TGTGCCTGGAGCCTTGGACTAGCGATGAACACCGGGGAGCTGTTTTTT,CAWSLGLAMNTGELFF
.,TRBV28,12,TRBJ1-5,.,TGTGCCAGCAGTTATGAGGATCAGCCCCAGCATTTT,CASSYEDQPQHF
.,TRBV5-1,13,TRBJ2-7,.,TGCGCCAGCAGCTCGGACACCACCTACGAGCAGTACTTC,CASSSDTTYEQYF
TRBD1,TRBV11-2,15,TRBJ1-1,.,TGTGCCAGCAGCGCCCGACAGGGGGGGAACACTGAAGCTTTCTTT,CASSARQGGNTEAFF
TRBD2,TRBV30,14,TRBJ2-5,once,TGTGCCTGGAGTGTTCTAGCGGGGGGGGAGACCCAGTACTTC,CAWSVLAGGETQYF
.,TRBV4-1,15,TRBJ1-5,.,TGCGCCAGCAGCCAAGATGAACGGGACAATCAGCCCCAGCATTTT,CASSQDERDNQPQHF
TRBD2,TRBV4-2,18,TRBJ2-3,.,TGTGCCAGCAGCCTAGGATGGACTAGCGGGACCCCCGCAGATACGCAGTATTTT,CASSLGWTSGTPADTQYF
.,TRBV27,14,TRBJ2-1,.,TGTGCCAGCAGTTTTTCGGGTCTTGCAAATGAGCAGTTCTTC,CASSFSGLANEQFF
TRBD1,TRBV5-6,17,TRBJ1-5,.,TGTGCCAGCAGCTCCGGACAGGGGATGATGGGCAATCAGCCCCAGCATTTT,CASSSGQGMMGNQPQHF
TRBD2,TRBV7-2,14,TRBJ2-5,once,TGTGCCAGCAGCTTAGCGGGAGGGCCGGAGACCCAGTACTTC,CASSLAGGPETQYF
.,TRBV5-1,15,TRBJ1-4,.,TGCGCCAGCAGCTCGTCAGGGGCAACTAATGAAAAACTGTTTTTT,CASSSSGATNEKLFF
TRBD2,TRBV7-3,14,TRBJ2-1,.,TGTGCCAGCAGCTTAGCGGGGGGGCCCTATGAGCAGTTCTTC,CASSLAGGPYEQFF
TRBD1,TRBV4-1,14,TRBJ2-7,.,TGCGCCAGCAGCCCCCGGGACAGCCCCTACGAGCAGTACTTC,CASSPRDSPYEQYF
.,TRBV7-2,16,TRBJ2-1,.,TGTGCCAGCAGCTTAGTCGCCGGGAGTGTATTCAATGAGCAGTTCTTC,CASSLVAGSVFNEQFF
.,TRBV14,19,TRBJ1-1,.,TGTGCCAGCAGCCAAGCCCTACCTTGGCCACAGGGTTCGAACACTGAAGCTTTCTTT,CASSQALPWPQGSNTEAFF
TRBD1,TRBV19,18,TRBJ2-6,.,TGTGCCAGTAGACGGTCAACGGGACAGGGGTCTGGGGCCAACGTCCTGACTTTC,CASRRSTGQGSGANVLTF
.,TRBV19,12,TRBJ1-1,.,TGTGCCAGTACCCTAAGCGGGATTGAAGCTTTCTTT,CASTLSGIEAFF
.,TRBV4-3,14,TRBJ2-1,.,TGCGCCAGCAGCCAAGGTGGGCGGGACAATGAGCAGTTCTTC,CASSQGGRDNEQFF
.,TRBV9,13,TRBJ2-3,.,TGTGCCAGCAGCGTAGTCCCTCTATCTACGCAGTATTTT,CASSVVPLSTQYF